Following are 18 T cell receptor beta chains from one sample sequenced in a study of blood T cell repertoires in COVID-19. Sequencing used immunoSEQ multiplex PCR; TCRdb keeps in-frame clones, though not all of them. The sample contains around 270,000 clones, about 91% of which appear only once. Sample: peripheral blood. The receptors shown here come from a person aged 18 to 30 with COVID-19, enrolled during active disease.

The gene calls are TRBV6-6 and TRBJ1-4, with a tentative D call TRBD1 (6 bases). Germline loops: CDR1 MNHNY, CDR2 SVGAGI (reference sequence). This CDR3 has 14 residues. V lost 6 bases to trimming and J lost 7 bases, with 15 bases between them. The CDR3 here is CASSTTGLFEKLFF. The DNA for the CDR3 is TGTGCCAGCAGCACCACAGGGTTGTTTGAAAAACTGTTTTTT.

The V and J genes are TRBV28 and TRBJ2-7, with 8 bases matching TRBD1. The ends lost 3 bases at V and 1 base at J; junction bases unmatched: 2. The CDR3 loop spans 14 amino acids. Per germline, CDR1 MDHEN and CDR2 SYDVKM. Here the CDR3 DNA reads TGTGCCAGCAGTTTCAGGGGGCCTTCCTACGAGCAGTACTTC. Protein product: CASSFRGPSYEQYF.

V usage is TRBV21-1 and J usage is TRBJ2-3; the table gives TRBD1 as D, unverified against the DNA. TRBV21-1 is described as a pseudogene. The CDR3 runs 14 residues. The CDR3 DNA sequence: TGTGCCAGCAGCTACCGACAGCTTACAGATACGCAGTATTTT. Translation gives CASSYRQLTDTQYF.

This sequence joins TRBV5-6 and TRBJ1-2; D gene uncertain. Germline CDR1 SGHDT, CDR2 YYEEEE. This CDR3 comprises 13 residues. V dropped 10 bases and J dropped 6 bases, with 19 bases sitting between them. The CDR3 bases are TGTGCCTCCCAAATCATAGGAGAGGATGGCTACACCTTC. It specifies CASQIIGEDGYTF.

V gene TRBV9 combines with J gene TRBJ2-6, with D unclear. Per germline, CDR1 SGDLS and CDR2 YYNGEE. The V end lost 2 bases, the J end lost 0 bases, and 3 bases lay between the germline ends. The CDR3 loop spans 14 amino acids. In nucleotides, the CDR3 is TGTGCCAGCAGCGTCTTCTCTGGGGCCAACGTCCTGACTTTC. Amino acids: CASSVFSGANVLTF.

The V call is TRBV14, the J call TRBJ2-7; D is possibly TRBD2 (6 bases). The CDR3 contains 15 residues. Trimming shortened V by 4 bases and J by 2 bases, and 15 bases separated the two germline ends. The V gene's germline CDR1 is SGHDN and CDR2 FVKESK. Here the CDR3 reads CASSRGGLLPYEQYF. The CDR3 nucleotides read TGTGCCAGCAGCCGCGGAGGGCTTTTGCCCTACGAGCAGTACTTC.

The J gene is TRBJ2-5, the V gene TRBV25-1; D is ambiguous. The CDR3 loop spans 14 amino acids. Germline V gene data show CDR1 as MGHDK and CDR2 as SYGVNS. Trimming removed 1 base from V and 1 base from J, with 7 bases in between. CDR3 in amino acids: CASSESEFQETQYF. CDR3 nucleotides: TGTGCCAGCAGTGAATCCGAGTTCCAAGAGACCCAGTACTTC. Using reference TRBV25-1 and TRBJ2-5 for the parts outside the CDR3, the full variable domain is EADIYQTPRYLVIGTGKKITLECSQTMGHDKMYWYQQDPGMELHLIHYSYGVNSTEKGDLSSESTVSRIRTEHFPLTLESARPSHTSQYLCASSESEFQETQYFGPGTRLLVL.

The chain employs TRBV7-2 and TRBJ2-1; 8 positions match TRBD1. From germline, CDR1 is SGHTA and CDR2 FQGNSA. This CDR3 comprises 12 residues. J gave up 10 bases and V 4 bases, and 3 bases lay outside the gene matches. CDR3 nucleotides: TGTGCCAGCAGCTCACAGGGGGTCGAGCAGTTCTTC. This translates into CASSSQGVEQFF.

CDR3 DNA: TGTGCCAGCTCGCCGACCTTGGGGGCGGATGGCTACACCTTC. This encodes CASSPTLGADGYTF. The rearrangement uses TRBV2 and TRBJ1-2; D may be TRBD1 (6 bases). The CDR3 sequence is 14 residues long. Trimming shortened V by 8 bases and J by 6 bases, and 19 bases separated the two germline ends. Per germline, CDR1 SNHLY and CDR2 FYNNEI.

V gene TRBV2 combines with J gene TRBJ2-1; 9 bases align to TRBD2. The CDR3 length is 17 residues. Germline V gene lookup returns CDR1 SNHLY and CDR2 FYNNEI. V was pared by 3 bases and J by 2 bases, with 8 bases of the junction left unmatched. The CDR3 loop is CASSETGGRAPYNEQFF. The CDR3 nucleotides are TGTGCCAGCAGTGAGACCGGCGGGAGGGCACCCTACAATGAGCAGTTCTTC. The full variable domain, its missing parts supplied by reference TRBV2 and TRBJ2-1, is EPEVTQTPSHQVTQMGQEVILRCVPISNHLYFYWYRQILGQKVEFLVSFYNNEISEKSEIFDDQFSVERPDGSNFTLKIRSTKLEDSAMYFCASSETGGRAPYNEQFFGPGTRLTVL.

The V and J genes are TRBV20-1 and TRBJ2-7; maybe TRBD1 (6 bases). CDR1 DFQATT and CDR2 SNEGSKA come from the germline V gene (reference sequence). The V end lost 6 bases, the J end lost 3 bases, and 9 bases lay between the germline ends. The CDR3 is 11 amino acids. CDR3 bases: TGCAGTGCAAAGACAGGCTACGAGCAGTACTTC. This sequence encodes CSAKTGYEQYF.

The chain combines TRBV19 with TRBJ2-7, with TRBD1 matching 7 bases. Germline lookup yields CDR1 LNHDA and CDR2 SQIVND (reference sequence). This CDR3 contains 13 residues. Losses at the gene ends were 4 bases for V and 1 base for J; bases not matched to a gene: 1. The chain's CDR3 is CASSRTGSYEQYF. CDR3 DNA sequence: TGTGCCAGTAGTAGGACAGGATCCTACGAGCAGTACTTC.

The chain combines TRBV13 with TRBJ2-7; maybe TRBD1 (6 bases). V was pared by 1 base and J by 0 bases, with 10 bases between. This CDR3 has 15 amino acids. Per germline, CDR1 PRHDT and CDR2 FYEKMQ (reference sequence). Written as DNA, the CDR3 is TGTGCCAGCAGCTTAGAAGGGACAAACTCCTACGAGCAGTACTTC. Protein sequence: CASSLEGTNSYEQYF.

The CDR3 loop reads CASSSGLTILQETQYF. DNA of the CDR3: TGTGCCAGCAGTTCGGGACTCACCATCCTCCAAGAGACCCAGTACTTC. This rearrangement joins TRBV28 to TRBJ2-5; TRBD2 is a possible D gene (6 bases). CDR3 size: 16 residues. V was cut by 4 bases and J by 1 base, with 16 bases left in between. Germline V gene data show CDR1 as MDHEN and CDR2 as SYDVKM.

The chain has TRBV21-1 and TRBJ1-5; the tabulated D call, TRBD1, remains unverified against the DNA. TRBV21-1 is an annotated pseudogene. The CDR3 length is 18 residues. The CDR3 bases are TGTGCCAGCAGCCCTAAAGCTGGGACAGGGAGAAACAATCAGCCCCAGCATTTT. It is translated as CASSPKAGTGRNNQPQHF.

This chain's CDR3 is CASSVRQGANQPQHF. CDR3 DNA sequence: TGTGCCAGTAGTGTCCGACAGGGGGCTAATCAGCCCCAGCATTTT. V gene TRBV19 combines with J gene TRBJ1-5; TRBD1 matches 10 bases. Losses at the gene ends were 5 bases for V and 4 bases for J; bases not matched to a gene: 5. Germline V lookup: CDR1 LNHDA, CDR2 SQIVND (reference sequence). The CDR3 has 15 amino acids.

The chain has TRBV12-3 or TRBV12-4 and TRBJ2-7, with D maybe TRBD2 (5 bases). V dropped 5 bases and J dropped 6 bases, with 8 bases sitting between them. The CDR3 spans 11 residues. In DNA form, the CDR3 reads TGTGCCAGCAGTGGGAGTGGCGAGCAGTACTTC. Translating gives CASSGSGEQYF.

The rearrangement links TRBV4-3 to TRBJ1-1; D unclear. The germline CDR1 and CDR2 sequences are LGHNA and YSLEER. V was cut by 0 bases and J by 2 bases, with 10 bases left in between. CDR3 length: 15 amino acids. CDR3 residues: CASSQELVSNTEAFF. CDR3 nucleotides: TGCGCCAGCAGCCAAGAACTAGTCTCTAACACTGAAGCTTTCTTT.